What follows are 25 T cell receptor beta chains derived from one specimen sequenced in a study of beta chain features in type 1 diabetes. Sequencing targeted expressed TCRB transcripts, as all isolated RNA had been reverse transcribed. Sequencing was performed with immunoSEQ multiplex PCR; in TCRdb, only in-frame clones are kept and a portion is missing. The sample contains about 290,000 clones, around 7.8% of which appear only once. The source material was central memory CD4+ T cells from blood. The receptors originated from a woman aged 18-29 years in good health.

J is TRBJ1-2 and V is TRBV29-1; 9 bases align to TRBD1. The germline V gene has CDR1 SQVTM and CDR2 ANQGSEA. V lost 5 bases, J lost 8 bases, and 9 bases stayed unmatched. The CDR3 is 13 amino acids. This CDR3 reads CSVFRDRAGGYTF. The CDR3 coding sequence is TGCAGCGTTTTCCGGGACAGGGCTGGGGGCTACACCTTC.

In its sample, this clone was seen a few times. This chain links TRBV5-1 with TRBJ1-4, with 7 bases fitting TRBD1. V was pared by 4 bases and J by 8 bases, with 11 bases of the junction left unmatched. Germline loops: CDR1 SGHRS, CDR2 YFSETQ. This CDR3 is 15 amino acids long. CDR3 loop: CASSLQQGSHEKLFF. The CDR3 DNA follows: TGCGCCAGCAGCCTACAACAGGGGAGTCACGAAAAACTGTTTTTT.

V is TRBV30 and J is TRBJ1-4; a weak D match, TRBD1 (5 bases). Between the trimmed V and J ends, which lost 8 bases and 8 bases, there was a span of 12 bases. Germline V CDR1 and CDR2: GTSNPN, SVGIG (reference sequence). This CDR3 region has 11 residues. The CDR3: CAAKRGEKLFF. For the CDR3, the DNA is TGTGCCGCTAAGAGGGGAGAAAAACTGTTTTTT.

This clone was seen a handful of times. The CDR3 region is CASSLFSNEAAKPQHF. CDR3 DNA sequence: TGTGCCAGCAGTTTATTCTCGAATGAGGCTGCGAAGCCCCAGCATTTT. The chain joins TRBV28 to TRBJ1-5, with D hard to call. Germline CDR1 reads MDHEN; CDR2 reads SYDVKM. The CDR3 extends over 16 amino acids. Between the trimmed V and J ends, which lost 1 base and 8 bases, there was a span of 18 bases.

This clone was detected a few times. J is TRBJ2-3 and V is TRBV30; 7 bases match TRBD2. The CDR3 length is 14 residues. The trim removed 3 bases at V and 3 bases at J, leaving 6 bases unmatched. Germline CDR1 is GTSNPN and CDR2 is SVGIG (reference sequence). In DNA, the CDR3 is TGTGCCTGGAGCGTCGGACTAGAGACAGATACGCAGTATTTT. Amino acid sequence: CAWSVGLETDTQYF.

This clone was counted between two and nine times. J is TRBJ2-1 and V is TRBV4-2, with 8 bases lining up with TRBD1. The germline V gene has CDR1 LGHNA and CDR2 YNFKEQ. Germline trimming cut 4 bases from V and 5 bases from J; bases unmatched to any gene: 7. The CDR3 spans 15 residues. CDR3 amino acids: CASSRGVTGDNEQFF. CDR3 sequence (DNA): TGTGCCAGCAGCCGGGGGGTGACAGGGGACAATGAGCAGTTCTTC.

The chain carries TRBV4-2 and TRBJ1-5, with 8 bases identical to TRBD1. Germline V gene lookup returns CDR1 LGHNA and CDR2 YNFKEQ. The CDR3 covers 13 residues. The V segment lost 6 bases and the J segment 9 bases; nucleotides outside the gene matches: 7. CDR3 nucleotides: TGTGCCAGCAGTCCGGACAGGGACCGGCCCCAGCATTTT. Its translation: CASSPDRDRPQHF.

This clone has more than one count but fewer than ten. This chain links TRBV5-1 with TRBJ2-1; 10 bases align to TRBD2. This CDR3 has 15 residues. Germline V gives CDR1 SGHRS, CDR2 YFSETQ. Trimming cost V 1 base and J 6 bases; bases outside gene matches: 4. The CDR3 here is CASSLLQREGNEQFF. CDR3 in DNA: TGCGCCAGCAGCTTGCTCCAGCGGGAGGGCAATGAGCAGTTCTTC.

DNA for the CDR3: TGTGCCAGCAGCTCTCCCCTGGGGCGGGGGGGCACAGATACGCAGTATTTT. This sequence encodes CASSSPLGRGGTDTQYF. V gene TRBV5-4 combines with J gene TRBJ2-3; TRBD2 agrees at 8 bases. The CDR3 consists of 17 residues. With 3 bases clipped from V and 1 base from J, the junction kept 10 bases outside the gene matches. Germline CDR1 SGHNT, CDR2 YYREEE (reference sequence).

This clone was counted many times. CDR3 protein: CASSLGQGAHEQFF. CDR3 nucleotides: TGTGCCAGCAGCTTAGGACAGGGGGCGCATGAGCAGTTCTTC. The rearrangement uses TRBV7-9 and TRBJ2-1; TRBD1 agrees at 10 bases. The J segment lost 8 bases and the V segment lost 1 base, leaving 2 bases of the junction unmatched. Germline CDR1 SEHNR, CDR2 FQNEAQ (reference sequence). This CDR3 region has 14 residues.

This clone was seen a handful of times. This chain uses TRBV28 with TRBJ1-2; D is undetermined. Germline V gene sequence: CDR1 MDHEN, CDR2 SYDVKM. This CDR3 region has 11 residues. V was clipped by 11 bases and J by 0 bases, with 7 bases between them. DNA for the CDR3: TGTGCCCACAGCACTAACTATGGCTACACCTTC. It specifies CAHSTNYGYTF.

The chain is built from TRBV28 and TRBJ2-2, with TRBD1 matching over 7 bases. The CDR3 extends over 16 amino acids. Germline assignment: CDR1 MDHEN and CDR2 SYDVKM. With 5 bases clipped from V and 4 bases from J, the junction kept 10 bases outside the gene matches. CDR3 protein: CASSNPTGMGTGELFF. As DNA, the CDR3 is TGTGCCAGCAGTAACCCGACAGGGATGGGCACCGGGGAGCTGTTTTTT.

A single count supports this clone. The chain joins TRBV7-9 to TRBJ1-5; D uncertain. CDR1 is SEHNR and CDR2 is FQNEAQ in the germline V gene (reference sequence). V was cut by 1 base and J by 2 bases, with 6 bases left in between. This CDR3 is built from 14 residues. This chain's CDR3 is CASSLGQGNQPQHF. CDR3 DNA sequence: TGTGCCAGCAGCTTAGGCCAGGGCAATCAGCCCCAGCATTTT.

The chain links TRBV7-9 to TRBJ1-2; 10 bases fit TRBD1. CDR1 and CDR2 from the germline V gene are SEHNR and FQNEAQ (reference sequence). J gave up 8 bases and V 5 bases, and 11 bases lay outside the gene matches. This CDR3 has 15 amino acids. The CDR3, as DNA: TGTGCCAGCAGCCCCCAAGGACAGGGGGTAGGAGGCTACACCTTC. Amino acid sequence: CASSPQGQGVGGYTF.

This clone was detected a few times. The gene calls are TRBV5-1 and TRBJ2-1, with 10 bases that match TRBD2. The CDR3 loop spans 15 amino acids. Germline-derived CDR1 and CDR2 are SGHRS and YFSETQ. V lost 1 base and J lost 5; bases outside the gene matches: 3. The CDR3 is CASSLLSGGDNEQFF. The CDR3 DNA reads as TGCGCCAGCAGCTTGCTCAGCGGGGGGGACAATGAGCAGTTCTTC.

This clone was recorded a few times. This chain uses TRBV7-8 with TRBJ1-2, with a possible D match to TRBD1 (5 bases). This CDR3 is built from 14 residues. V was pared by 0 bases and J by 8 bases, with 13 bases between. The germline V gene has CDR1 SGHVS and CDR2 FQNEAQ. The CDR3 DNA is TGTGCCAGCAGCTTAGCGGCAGGGCCGGGGGGCTACACCTTC. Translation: CASSLAAGPGGYTF.

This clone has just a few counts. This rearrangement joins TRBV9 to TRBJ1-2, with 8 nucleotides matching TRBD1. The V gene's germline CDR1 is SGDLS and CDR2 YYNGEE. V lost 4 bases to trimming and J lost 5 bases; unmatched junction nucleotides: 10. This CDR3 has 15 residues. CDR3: CASSRGTGFEYGYTF. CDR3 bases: TGTGCCAGCAGCAGAGGGACAGGATTTGAATATGGCTACACCTTC.

This CDR3 reads CSVGTGALNTEAFF. The CDR3 DNA sequence: TGCAGCGTAGGGACAGGGGCCCTGAACACTGAAGCTTTCTTT. The chain joins TRBV29-1 to TRBJ1-1; TRBD1 matches 10 bases. The CDR3 loop spans 14 amino acids. With 6 bases clipped from V and 0 bases from J, the junction kept 4 bases outside the gene matches. Germline CDR1 reads SQVTM; CDR2 reads ANQGSEA. The full variable domain, completed using reference TRBV29-1 and TRBJ1-1, is SAVISQKPSRDICQRGTSLTIQCQVDSQVTMMFWYRQQPGQSLTLIATANQGSEATYESGFVIDKFPISRPNLTFSTLTVSNMSPEDSSIYLCSVGTGALNTEAFFGQGTRLTVV.

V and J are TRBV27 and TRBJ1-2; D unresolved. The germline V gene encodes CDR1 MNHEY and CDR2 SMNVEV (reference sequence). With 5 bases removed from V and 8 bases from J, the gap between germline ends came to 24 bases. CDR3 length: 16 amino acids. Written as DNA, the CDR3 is TGTGCCAGCAGTCAATTAATATCAACCGGGAGGCAGGGCTACACCTTC. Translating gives CASSQLISTGRQGYTF.

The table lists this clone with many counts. CDR3 in amino acids: CASRAGGSGANVLTF. The CDR3 DNA follows: TGTGCCAGCAGGGCGGGGGGCTCTGGGGCCAACGTCCTGACTTTC. This chain connects TRBV6-5 to TRBJ2-6, with TRBD2 matching over 8 bases. The CDR3 sequence is 15 residues long. The V and J ends lost 6 bases and 0 bases, in that order; junction bases with no gene match: 1. Per germline, CDR1 MNHEY and CDR2 SVGAGI.

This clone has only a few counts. The CDR3, as DNA: TGTGCCAGCAGCTCGGGAAGCGGGAGGAGCAACAATGAGCAGTTCTTC. It translates to CASSSGSGRSNNEQFF. The chain couples TRBV7-9 to TRBJ2-1, with 9 bases matching TRBD2. V was clipped by 4 bases and J by 5 bases; unmatched bases: 9. The germline V gene has CDR1 SEHNR and CDR2 FQNEAQ (reference sequence). The CDR3 is 16 residues long.

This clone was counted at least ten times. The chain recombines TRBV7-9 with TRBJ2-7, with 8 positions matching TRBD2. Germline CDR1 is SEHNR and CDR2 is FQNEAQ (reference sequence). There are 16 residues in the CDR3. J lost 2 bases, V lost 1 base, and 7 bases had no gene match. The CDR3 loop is CASSLDRGRLTYEQYF. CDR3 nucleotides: TGTGCCAGCAGCTTAGATCGCGGGAGGCTAACCTACGAGCAGTACTTC.

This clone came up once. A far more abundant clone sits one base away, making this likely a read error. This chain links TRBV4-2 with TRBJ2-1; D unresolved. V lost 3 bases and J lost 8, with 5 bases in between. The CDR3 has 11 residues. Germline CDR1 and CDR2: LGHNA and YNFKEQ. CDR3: CASSQVDEQFF. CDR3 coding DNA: TGTGCCAGCAGCCAGGTTGATGAGCAGTTCTTC.

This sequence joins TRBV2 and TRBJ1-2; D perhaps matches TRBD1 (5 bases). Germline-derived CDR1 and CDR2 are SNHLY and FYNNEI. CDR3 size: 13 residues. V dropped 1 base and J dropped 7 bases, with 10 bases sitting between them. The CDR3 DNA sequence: TGTGCCAGCAGTGAAGTACTAAGGGGTGGCTACACCTTC. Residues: CASSEVLRGGYTF.

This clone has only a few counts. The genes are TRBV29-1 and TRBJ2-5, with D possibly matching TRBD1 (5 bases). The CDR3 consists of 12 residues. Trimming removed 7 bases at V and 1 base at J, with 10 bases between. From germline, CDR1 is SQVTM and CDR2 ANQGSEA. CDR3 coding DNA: TGCAGCGCCTGGGGCCCCCAAGAGACCCAGTACTTC. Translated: CSAWGPQETQYF.